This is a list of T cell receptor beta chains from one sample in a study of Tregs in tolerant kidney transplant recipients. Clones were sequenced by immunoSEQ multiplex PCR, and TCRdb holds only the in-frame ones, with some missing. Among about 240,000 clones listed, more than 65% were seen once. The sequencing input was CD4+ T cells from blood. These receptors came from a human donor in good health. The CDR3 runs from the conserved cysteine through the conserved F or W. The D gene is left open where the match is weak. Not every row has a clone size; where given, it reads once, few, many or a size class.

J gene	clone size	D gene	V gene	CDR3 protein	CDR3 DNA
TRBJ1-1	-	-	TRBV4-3	CASSQGKVGNTEAFF	TGCGCCAGCAGCCAAGGGAAGGTGGGGAACACTGAAGCTTTCTTT
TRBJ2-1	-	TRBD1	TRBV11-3	CASSLGADLQGDEQFF	TGTGCCAGCAGCTTAGGAGCAGACCTTCAGGGGGATGAGCAGTTCTTC
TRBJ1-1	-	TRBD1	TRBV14	CASSGGQGGVGAFF	TGTGCCAGCAGCGGAGGACAGGGCGGCGTGGGAGCTTTCTTT
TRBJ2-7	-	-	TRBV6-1	CASSNDRGSYEQYF	TGTGCCAGCAGTAATGATCGGGGTAGCTACGAGCAGTACTTC
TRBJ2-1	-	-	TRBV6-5	CASSYPGPHYNEQFF	TGTGCCAGCAGTTACCCTGGGCCGCACTACAATGAGCAGTTCTTC
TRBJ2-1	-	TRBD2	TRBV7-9	CASSLLAGNNEQFF	TGTGCCAGCAGCTTACTAGCGGGAAACAATGAGCAGTTCTTC
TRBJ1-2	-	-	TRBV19	CASSIGGFEYGYTF	TGTGCCAGTAGTATCGGCGGGTTTGAGTATGGCTACACCTTC
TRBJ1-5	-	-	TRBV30	CAWSGGVWQPQHF	TGTGCCTGGAGTGGGGGAGTCTGGCAGCCCCAGCATTTT
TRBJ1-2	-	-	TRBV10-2	CAGSERGHYGYTF	TGCGCCGGCAGTGAAAGGGGCCACTATGGCTACACCTTC
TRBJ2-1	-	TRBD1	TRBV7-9	CASSLGPGQGVNEQFF	TGTGCCAGCAGCTTAGGACCGGGACAGGGGGTGAATGAGCAGTTCTTC
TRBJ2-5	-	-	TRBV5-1	CASSLQASEGETQYF	TGCGCCAGCAGCTTGCAAGCCTCAGAAGGAGAGACCCAGTACTTC
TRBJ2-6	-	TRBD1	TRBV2	CASTTGGAVANVLTF	TGTGCCAGCACGACAGGGGGTGCAGTGGCCAACGTCCTGACTTTC
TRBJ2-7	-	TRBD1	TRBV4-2	CASSQGPFTQGAGEQYF	TGTGCCAGCAGCCAAGGACCTTTTACACAGGGGGCGGGGGAGCAGTACTTC
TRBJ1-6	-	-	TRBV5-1	CASSLDLGNSPLHF	TGCGCCAGCAGCTTGGATCTCGGGAATTCACCCCTCCACTTT
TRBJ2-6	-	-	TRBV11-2	CASRPYTGANVLTF	TGTGCCAGCAGACCTTATACCGGGGCCAACGTCCTGACTTTC
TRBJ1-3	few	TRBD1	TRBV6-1	CASSDPGGSSGNTIYF	TGTGCCAGCAGTGACCCAGGGGGGAGCTCTGGAAACACCATATATTTT
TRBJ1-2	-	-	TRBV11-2	CASSLVGGPDTF	TGTGCCAGCAGCTTAGTTGGGGGACCTGACACCTTC
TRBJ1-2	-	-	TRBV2	CASSAAEGESGYTF	TGTGCCAGCAGCGCCGCCGAGGGGGAGTCTGGCTACACCTTC
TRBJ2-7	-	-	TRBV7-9	CASSLEGGYWHF	TGTGCCAGCAGCTTAGAAGGGGGGTACTGGCACTTC
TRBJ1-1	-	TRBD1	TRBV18	CASSPTTGGSPEAFF	TGTGCCAGCTCACCAACGACAGGGGGCTCTCCTGAAGCTTTCTTT
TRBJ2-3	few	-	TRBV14	CASSQDRGRTTDTQYF	TGTGCCAGCAGCCAAGATCGGGGCAGAACCACAGATACGCAGTATTTT
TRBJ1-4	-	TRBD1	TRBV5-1	CASSGQGRGPEKLFF	TGCGCCAGCAGCGGGCAGGGAAGGGGGCCGGAAAAACTGTTTTTT
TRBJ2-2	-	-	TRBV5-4	CASSLGSGTTGELFF	TGTGCCAGCAGCTTGGGGTCCGGAACCACCGGGGAGCTGTTTTTT
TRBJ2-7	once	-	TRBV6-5	CASSYGGTAGEQYF	TGTGCCAGCAGTTACGGGGGGACGGCGGGCGAGCAGTACTTC
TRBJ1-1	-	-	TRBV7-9	CASSSVLNTEAFF	TGTGCCAGCAGCTCGGTCTTGAACACTGAAGCTTTCTTT
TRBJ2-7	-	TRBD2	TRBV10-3	CAISDGEGSYEQYF	TGTGCCATCAGTGATGGGGAGGGCTCCTACGAGCAGTACTTC
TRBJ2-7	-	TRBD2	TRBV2	CASELAGHEQYF	TGTGCCAGCGAACTAGCGGGCCACGAGCAGTACTTC
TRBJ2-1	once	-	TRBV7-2	CASSLHPPSGAVYEQFF	TGTGCCAGCAGCTTACACCCCCCCTCGGGCGCGGTGTATGAGCAGTTCTTC
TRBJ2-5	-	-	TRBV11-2	CASSLFRTPQETQYF	TGTGCCAGCAGCTTATTTAGGACACCACAAGAGACCCAGTACTTC
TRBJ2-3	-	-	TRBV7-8	CASSSPGGDTQYF	TGTGCCAGCAGCTCCCCTGGGGGAGATACGCAGTATTTT
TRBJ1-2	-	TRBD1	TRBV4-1	CASSQGGRGPFNYGYTF	TGCGCCAGCAGCCAAGGTGGCAGGGGGCCCTTTAACTATGGCTACACCTTC
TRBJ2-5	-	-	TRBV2	CASSPDTSPRETQYF	TGTGCCAGCAGCCCGGACACCTCCCCGCGAGAGACCCAGTACTTC
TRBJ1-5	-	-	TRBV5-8	CASSRGRINQPQHF	TGTGCCAGCAGCCGGGGACGGATCAATCAGCCCCAGCATTTT
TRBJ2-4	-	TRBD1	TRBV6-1	CASRANRDRGDIQYF	TGTGCCAGCAGAGCAAACCGGGACAGGGGGGACATTCAGTACTTC
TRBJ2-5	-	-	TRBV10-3	CAISPETGETQYF	TGTGCCATCAGCCCGGAAACCGGGGAGACCCAGTACTTC
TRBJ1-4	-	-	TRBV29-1	CSVGWAGGEKLFF	TGCAGCGTTGGATGGGCAGGAGGGGAAAAACTGTTTTTT
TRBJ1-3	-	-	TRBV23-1	CASSQCLHPRSGSGNTIYF	TGCGCCAGCAGTCAATGTCTTCACCCGCGCTCCGGGTCTGGAAACACCATATATTTT
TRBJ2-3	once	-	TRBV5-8	CASSFSPASVITDTQYF	TGTGCCAGCAGCTTTTCCCCAGCGTCTGTCATCACAGATACGCAGTATTTT
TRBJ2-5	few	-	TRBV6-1	CASSEGWAPGVETQYF	TGTGCCAGCAGTGAAGGTTGGGCTCCAGGGGTAGAGACCCAGTACTTC
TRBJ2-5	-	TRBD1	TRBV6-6	CASSSIDRGRGETQYF	TGTGCCAGCAGTTCAATCGACAGGGGGCGCGGAGAGACCCAGTACTTC
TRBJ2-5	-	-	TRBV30	CAWGKTQETQYF	TGTGCCTGGGGAAAGACCCAAGAGACCCAGTACTTC
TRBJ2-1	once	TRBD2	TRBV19	CASSMRLAGGQEQFF	TGTGCCAGTAGTATGCGGCTAGCGGGAGGGCAAGAGCAGTTCTTC
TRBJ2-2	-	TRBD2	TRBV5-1	CASSLGTTGGGELFF	TGCGCCAGCAGCTTGGGGACTACGGGGGGCGGGGAGCTGTTTTTT
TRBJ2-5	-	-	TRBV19	CASSIKAEGTQYF	TGTGCCAGTAGTATAAAAGCTGAAGGGACCCAGTACTTC
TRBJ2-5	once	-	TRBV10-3	CAISVSLGQETQYF	TGTGCCATCAGTGTATCGTTAGGGCAAGAGACCCAGTACTTC
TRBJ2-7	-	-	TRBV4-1	CASSQEYGPPYEQYF	TGCGCCAGCAGCCAAGAGTACGGACCTCCCTACGAGCAGTACTTC
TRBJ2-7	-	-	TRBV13	CASSLGYYEQYF	TGTGCCAGCAGCTTAGGCTACTACGAGCAGTACTTC
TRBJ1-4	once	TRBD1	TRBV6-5	CASSRGTGMAEKLFF	TGTGCCAGCAGTCGAGGGACAGGGATGGCTGAAAAACTGTTTTTT
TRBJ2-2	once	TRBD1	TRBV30	CAWSTYRGNTGELFF	TGTGCCTGGAGTACCTACAGGGGGAACACCGGGGAGCTGTTTTTT
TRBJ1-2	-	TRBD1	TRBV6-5	CASSLGTGFNYGYTF	TGTGCCAGCAGCCTAGGGACAGGGTTTAACTATGGCTACACCTTC
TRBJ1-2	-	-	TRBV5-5	CASSLELGYGYTF	TGTGCCAGCAGCTTGGAACTGGGCTATGGCTACACCTTC